This T cell receptor (beta chain) was recorded in a study of early stage breast cancer tumors. Each sample had two DNA replicates, approximately 0.52 ug blood or 1.5 ug tissue. Method: immunoSEQ multiplex PCR; TCRdb's copy keeps in-frame clones and lacks some. The sample carries around 48,000 clones, under 95% recorded once. The CDR3 runs 14 residues. Trimming cost V 3 bases and J 0 bases, with 4 bases left between them. From germline, CDR1 is SGHRS and CDR2 YFSETQ. V usage is TRBV5-1 and J usage is TRBJ1-6, with D uncertain. This sequence was found in an older person with breast cancer. The sample comprised blood. The CDR3 DNA follows: TGCGCCAGCAGCTACGGCTCCTATAATTCACCCCTCCACTTT. This sequence encodes CASSYGSYNSPLHF.